This T cell receptor beta chain was obtained from a study of identical twins. TCRdb used MiXCR to reprocess the 5' RACE reads, holding one entry per CDR3 protein. The repertoire holds some 1,700,000 distinct CDR3 sequences, less than 40% seen once, with around 0.25% in the top ten. The CDR3 totals 17 residues. Trimming took 2 bases from V and 0 from J, leaving 13 bases between them. Germline loops: CDR1 SGHTA, CDR2 FQGNSA. The sequence came from a newborn girl in good health. The chain is built from TRBV7-2 and TRBJ2-2; no reliable D call. The material sequenced was cord blood. The CDR3 DNA reads TGTGCCAGCAGCTTAAGCCATTTCCTAGCGAACACCGGGGAGCTGTTTTTT. Translating gives CASSLSHFLANTGELFF.